Listed below are T cell receptor beta chains from one sample, sequenced in a study of blood T cell repertoires in COVID-19. The repertoire was sequenced with immunoSEQ multiplex PCR; TCRdb's copy has only in-frame clones and lacks some. The table records some 150,000 clones, about 85% of them present only once. The sequenced sample consisted of peripheral blood. Source of these receptors: a man in his 60s with COVID-19, enrolled during active disease. Each CDR3 is given with its conserved first and last residue. Fields, in order: J gene, clone size, D gene, V gene, CDR3 DNA, CDR3 protein. A D gene is named only where the DNA matches it firmly. Clone size, where shown, is once, few, many, or a class for clones that have expanded.

J: TRBJ1-4
size: NA
D: TRBD1
V: TRBV28
DNA: TGTGCCAGCACCGCTCCAACCGGGACAGGGCGAAAACTGTTTTTT
CDR3: CASTAPTGTGRKLFF

J: TRBJ1-3
size: few
D: NA
V: TRBV5-5
DNA: TGTGCCAGCAGCCCGGACACAATTGGAAACACCATATATTTT
CDR3: CASSPDTIGNTIYF

J: TRBJ1-6
size: NA
D: NA
V: TRBV7-2
DNA: TGTGCCAGCAGCTTAGCTGAGGGATGGAGTTCACCCCTCCACTTT
CDR3: CASSLAEGWSSPLHF

J: TRBJ1-5
size: few
D: TRBD1
V: TRBV6-5
DNA: TGTGCCAGCAGCAGGACAGGGGGATATCAGCCCCAGCATTTT
CDR3: CASSRTGGYQPQHF

J: TRBJ2-7
size: NA
D: NA
V: TRBV5-1
DNA: TGCGCCAGCAGCTTGGACGGCTACGAGCAGTACTTC
CDR3: CASSLDGYEQYF

J: TRBJ1-1
size: NA
D: TRBD1
V: TRBV27
DNA: TGTGCCAGCAGTTTAGGGGACAGGCTGAACACTGAAGCTTTCTTT
CDR3: CASSLGDRLNTEAFF

J: TRBJ1-1
size: many
D: TRBD1
V: TRBV19
DNA: TGTGCCAGTAGCTATGACAGGGGGACTGAAGCTTTCTTT
CDR3: CASSYDRGTEAFF

J: TRBJ2-3
size: NA
D: TRBD1
V: TRBV9
DNA: TGTGCCAGCAGCGTGGCACAGGGGGTAACAGATACGCAGTATTTT
CDR3: CASSVAQGVTDTQYF

J: TRBJ2-3
size: NA
D: NA
V: TRBV11-3
DNA: TGTGCCAGCAGCTCCCCTGAAGGGGGTAGCACAGATACGCAGTATTTT
CDR3: CASSSPEGGSTDTQYF

J: TRBJ2-1
size: NA
D: TRBD1
V: TRBV29-1
DNA: TGCAGCGTTGCACGGGACAGGGGGCTCGATGAGCAGTTCTTC
CDR3: CSVARDRGLDEQFF

J: TRBJ1-5
size: NA
D: TRBD1
V: TRBV30
DNA: TGTGCCTGGAGTGCAAGACAGGGGAGACAGCCCCAGCATTTT
CDR3: CAWSARQGRQPQHF

J: TRBJ2-2
size: NA
D: NA
V: TRBV4-3
DNA: TGCGCCAGCAGCCAAGAACCAGGGGAAGCCGGGGAGCTGTTTTTT
CDR3: CASSQEPGEAGELFF

J: TRBJ2-3
size: NA
D: TRBD2
V: TRBV3-1/TRBV3-2
DNA: TGTGCCAGCACCAACACCCGGGGAGGGTGGGACACAGATACGCAGTATTTT
CDR3: CASTNTRGGWDTDTQYF

J: TRBJ2-1
size: NA
D: NA
V: TRBV6-5
DNA: TGTGCCAGCGGCGCGGGGCAGGCGTCTGGGCTCTTCTTC
CDR3: CASGAGQASGLFF

J: TRBJ1-5
size: NA
D: NA
V: TRBV19
DNA: TGTGCCAGTGGGCAATTGGGTCCCAATCAGCCCCAGCATTTT
CDR3: CASGQLGPNQPQHF

J: TRBJ1-5
size: NA
D: NA
V: TRBV5-1
DNA: TGCGCCAGCAGCTTGGTAGCCGGGATCCAGAATCAGCCCCAGCATTTT
CDR3: CASSLVAGIQNQPQHF

J: TRBJ1-1
size: NA
D: NA
V: TRBV2
DNA: TGTGCCAGCAGTGAACAGGTGAACACTGAAGCTTTCTTT
CDR3: CASSEQVNTEAFF

J: TRBJ1-1
size: NA
D: TRBD1
V: TRBV28
DNA: TGTGCCAGCAGCCACCAGGGGGCGCGCTCTGAAGCTTTCTTT
CDR3: CASSHQGARSEAFF

J: TRBJ2-7
size: NA
D: TRBD1
V: TRBV19
DNA: TGTGCCAGTAGTAAGGGGACAGGGGCATACCGAGATTCCTACGAGCAGTACTTC
CDR3: CASSKGTGAYRDSYEQYF

J: TRBJ2-1
size: NA
D: TRBD1
V: TRBV11-1
DNA: TGTGCCAGCAGCCTACGACAGGGGATTACATATGAGCAGTTCTTC
CDR3: CASSLRQGITYEQFF

J: TRBJ2-1
size: NA
D: NA
V: TRBV7-2
DNA: TGTGCCAGCACCTTAGGAGGGCAGACTTACAATGAGCAGTTCTTC
CDR3: CASTLGGQTYNEQFF

J: TRBJ1-1
size: NA
D: TRBD1
V: TRBV6-5
DNA: TGTGCCAGCAGCAAGGACAGGGGCTGGACTGAAGCTTTCTTT
CDR3: CASSKDRGWTEAFF